The 21 T cell receptor beta chains reported below all come from one sample, sequenced in a study of T-cell memory formation after mild COVID-19. One entry per CDR3 protein results from TCRdb running MiXCR on the 5' RACE reads. The sample lists under 110,000 distinct CDR3 sequences; 9.5% to 15% were seen once. Sequenced input: PBMCs or a T cell subset sorted from them (not recorded which). All receptors derive from an adult woman who had mild COVID-19 (a few samples of this study predate the infection). Cell type and time point are not known.

The chain carries TRBV15 and TRBJ1-3; 8 bases agree with TRBD1. Germline trimming cut 5 bases from V and 0 bases from J; bases unmatched to any gene: 6. The CDR3 consists of 16 residues. Germline V lookup: CDR1 LNHNV, CDR2 YYDKDF (reference sequence). CDR3 sequence reads: CATSLRTGHSGNTIYF. The CDR3 DNA follows: TGTGCCACCAGCCTCCGGACAGGGCACTCTGGAAACACCATATATTTT.

The chain uses TRBV30 and TRBJ1-2, with D unclear. The CDR3 totals 15 residues. Deletions cut 0 bases from V and 0 bases from J, with 11 bases between. Germline V gene lookup returns CDR1 GTSNPN and CDR2 SVGIG (reference sequence). The CDR3 DNA follows: TGTGCCTGGAGTGTAGGCAGAGGTACTAACTATGGCTACACCTTC. It yields the protein CAWSVGRGTNYGYTF.

The rearrangement links TRBV3-1 to TRBJ1-6; maybe TRBD1 (6 bases). The germline V gene encodes CDR1 LGHDT and CDR2 YNNKEL (reference sequence). V shed 4 bases and J shed 13 bases, with 14 bases lying between them. This CDR3 is built from 13 residues. The CDR3 sequence: CASSPRGSWPLHF. The CDR3 DNA reads as TGTGCCAGCAGCCCTAGGGGGTCGTGGCCCCTCCACTTT.

The J gene is TRBJ2-7, the V gene TRBV6-2 or TRBV6-3, with unresolved D. Between the trimmed V and J ends, which lost 0 bases and 2 bases, there was a span of 5 bases. The CDR3 is 13 residues long. From germline, CDR1 is MNHEY and CDR2 SVGEGT. The CDR3 spells CASSYSKTYEQYF. The CDR3 bases are TGTGCCAGCAGTTACTCGAAGACCTACGAGCAGTACTTC.

There are a few counts of this clonotype. The rearrangement uses TRBV27 and TRBJ2-7; no definite D call. Germline-derived CDR1 and CDR2 are MNHEY and SMNVEV (reference sequence). There are 16 residues in the CDR3. The germline V and J ends were trimmed by 0 bases and 0 bases, with 12 bases remaining between them. The CDR3 DNA is TGTGCCAGCAGTTTATCCCTGGGGATTGTCTCCTACGAGCAGTACTTC. This sequence encodes CASSLSLGIVSYEQYF.

V usage is TRBV5-1 and J usage is TRBJ2-2; 9 bases align to TRBD2. The CDR3 runs 16 residues. Germline V gene data show CDR1 as SGHRS and CDR2 as YFSETQ. The V gene end was trimmed by 5 bases and the J gene end by 5 bases; junction bases not matched to a gene: 10. CDR3 region: CASSKLSGRETGELFF. In DNA, the CDR3 is TGCGCCAGCAGTAAACTTAGCGGGAGAGAAACCGGGGAGCTGTTTTTT. Variable domain in full (rest from reference TRBV5-1 and TRBJ2-2): KAGVTQTPRYLIKTRGQQVTLSCSPISGHRSVSWYQQTPGQGLQFLFEYFSETQRNKGNFPGRFSGRQFSNSRSEMNVSTLELGDSALYLCASSKLSGRETGELFFGEGSRLTVL.

The chain has TRBV14 and TRBJ1-4, with TRBD1 matching over 9 bases. After removal of 7 bases from V and 6 bases from J, the junction contained 3 bases not matched to a gene. CDR1 is SGHDN and CDR2 is FVKESK in the germline V gene. This CDR3 has 13 amino acids. The CDR3 DNA reads as TGTGCCAGCAACCGGGACAGGGATGAAAAACTGTTTTTT. Translating gives CASNRDRDEKLFF.

This clonotype showed up just a few times. The J gene is TRBJ2-5, the V gene TRBV19; 9 nucleotides agree with TRBD1. This CDR3 spans 15 amino acids. CDR1 and CDR2 from the germline V gene are LNHDA and SQIVND (reference sequence). With V trimmed by 3 bases and J by 3 bases, 5 bases remained unmatched. Written as DNA, the CDR3 is TGTGCCAGTAGTATGGGATGGACAGGGGAAGAGACCCAGTACTTC. Translated: CASSMGWTGEETQYF.

This clonotype has a handful of counts. This chain uses TRBV14 with TRBJ2-5; D gene unclear. The CDR3 spans 13 residues. CDR1 and CDR2 from the germline V gene are SGHDN and FVKESK. Trimming pared 2 bases from V and 5 bases from J, leaving 9 bases between. CDR3 region: CASSQYIQETQYF. In DNA form, the CDR3 reads TGTGCCAGCAGCCAATATATTCAGGAGACCCAGTACTTC. The full variable domain, completed using reference TRBV14 and TRBJ2-5, is EAGVTQFPSHSVIEKGQTVTLRCDPISGHDNLYWYRRVMGKEIKFLLHFVKESKQDESGMPNNRFLAERTGGTYSTLKVQPAELEDSGVYFCASSQYIQETQYFGPGTRLLVL.

This CDR3 is CASSSGLDPWEQFF. In nucleotides, the CDR3 is TGCGCCAGCAGCTCGGGACTGGACCCGTGGGAGCAGTTCTTC. The chain joins TRBV5-1 to TRBJ2-1, with a weak D call TRBD2 (6 bases). Germline CDR1 reads SGHRS; CDR2 reads YFSETQ. Trimming left V 3 bases short and J 10 bases short, with 17 bases between. The CDR3 runs 14 residues.

A few counts support this clonotype. V usage is TRBV10-3 and J usage is TRBJ2-3; 15 bases line up with TRBD2. This CDR3 contains 18 residues. The germline gives CDR1 ENHRY, CDR2 SYGVKD. J gave up 4 bases and V 6 bases, and 11 bases lay outside the gene matches. The DNA of the CDR3 is TGTGCCATCAGCCCCGGGACTAGCGGGGGGCAACACGCAGATACGCAGTATTTT. Translation gives CAISPGTSGGQHADTQYF.

J is TRBJ2-1 and V is TRBV10-3; 12 nucleotides line up with TRBD1. The V segment lost 2 bases and the J segment 6 bases; nucleotides outside the gene matches: 5. Germline V gives CDR1 ENHRY, CDR2 SYGVKD. There are 16 residues in the CDR3. The CDR3 DNA sequence: TGTGCCATCAGTGAGGGGACAGGGGGCATTGTCAATGAGCAGTTCTTC. It translates to CAISEGTGGIVNEQFF.

This clonotype was seen more than once but under ten times. The V and J genes are TRBV5-1 and TRBJ2-7; 13 bases are a match to TRBD2. Germline values: CDR1 SGHRS, CDR2 YFSETQ. With V trimmed by 4 bases and J by 5 bases, 12 bases remained unmatched. This CDR3 contains 17 residues. DNA of the CDR3: TGCGCCAGCAGCCCAAGGTATGGGACTAGCGGGACAGACGAGCAGTACTTC. The encoded protein is CASSPRYGTSGTDEQYF.

Only a few counts were recorded for this clonotype. This rearrangement joins TRBV12-3 or TRBV12-4 to TRBJ2-7; no clear D gene. The CDR3 sequence is 12 residues long. V shed 5 bases and J shed 2 bases, with 7 bases lying between them. CDR3 loop: CASSHSTYEQYF. CDR3 DNA: TGTGCCAGCAGTCATTCTACCTACGAGCAGTACTTC.

This clonotype came up a few times. The chain employs TRBV21-1 and TRBJ2-1; the table gives TRBD2 as D, unverified against the DNA. TRBV21-1 is a pseudogene locus. The CDR3 has 15 amino acids. CDR3: CATNPARPLYNEQFF. The CDR3, as DNA: TGTGCCACCAACCCAGCCAGGCCCCTCTACAATGAGCAGTTCTTC.

This clonotype was seen a handful of times. The chain combines TRBV11-2 with TRBJ2-5; no clear D. The V end lost 0 bases, the J end lost 2 bases, and 10 bases lay between the germline ends. The CDR3 is made up of 15 amino acids. Germline V gives CDR1 SGHAT, CDR2 FQNNGV. For the CDR3, the DNA is TGTGCCAGCAGCTTAGATTTGTCAGAGCAAGAGACCCAGTACTTC. It is translated as CASSLDLSEQETQYF. Full variable domain (rest looked up from reference TRBV11-2 and TRBJ2-5): EAGVAQSPRYKIIEKRQSVAFWCNPISGHATLYWYQQILGQGPKLLIQFQNNGVVDDSQLPKDRFSAERLKGVDSTLKIQPAKLEDSAVYLCASSLDLSEQETQYFGPGTRLLVL.

The genes are TRBV20-1 and TRBJ2-7; D is uncertain. The germline gives CDR1 DFQATT, CDR2 SNEGSKA (reference sequence). Trimming shortened V by 6 bases and J by 5 bases, and 20 bases separated the two germline ends. The CDR3 is 14 residues long. CDR3 in DNA: TGCAGTGCCGAACGGTCGAGCGACATCGACGAGCAGTACTTC. This gives the protein CSAERSSDIDEQYF.

This chain links TRBV20-1 with TRBJ2-5, with D possibly being TRBD1 or TRBD2 (5 bases each). The CDR3 contains 14 residues. Germline assignment: CDR1 DFQATT and CDR2 SNEGSKA (reference sequence). The V end was cut by 0 bases, the J end by 5 bases, with 13 bases between. The CDR3 reads CSARDMGRGETQYF. The CDR3, as DNA: TGCAGTGCTAGAGATATGGGGCGAGGGGAGACCCAGTACTTC.

This clonotype came up a few times. The chain has TRBV5-7 and TRBJ2-1; a possible D gene is TRBD1 (6 bases). TRBV5-7 has ORF status, its function being uncertain. With 4 bases removed from V and 2 bases from J, the gap between germline ends came to 16 bases. The CDR3 loop spans 16 amino acids. CDR3 residues: CASSMDPDRPYNEQFF. The DNA of the CDR3 is TGTGCCAGCAGCATGGACCCCGACAGGCCCTACAATGAGCAGTTCTTC.

This clonotype was picked up a small number of times. The rearrangement uses TRBV24-1 and TRBJ2-7; no firm D call. Germline CDR1 and CDR2: KGHDR and SFDVKD. Trimming left V 3 bases short and J 0 bases short, with 5 bases between. The CDR3 totals 13 residues. The CDR3 DNA reads as TGTGCCACCAGTGATGGGAACTCCTACGAGCAGTACTTC. Its translation: CATSDGNSYEQYF.

This clonotype appeared a few times. This sequence joins TRBV27 and TRBJ2-1; unclear D gene. The germline V gene has CDR1 MNHEY and CDR2 SMNVEV (reference sequence). The V and J ends lost 8 bases and 1 base respectively, with 12 bases between them. This CDR3 is 14 amino acids long. CDR3 amino acids: CASQLMPSYNEQFF. In DNA form, the CDR3 reads TGTGCCAGCCAACTGATGCCTTCCTACAATGAGCAGTTCTTC.